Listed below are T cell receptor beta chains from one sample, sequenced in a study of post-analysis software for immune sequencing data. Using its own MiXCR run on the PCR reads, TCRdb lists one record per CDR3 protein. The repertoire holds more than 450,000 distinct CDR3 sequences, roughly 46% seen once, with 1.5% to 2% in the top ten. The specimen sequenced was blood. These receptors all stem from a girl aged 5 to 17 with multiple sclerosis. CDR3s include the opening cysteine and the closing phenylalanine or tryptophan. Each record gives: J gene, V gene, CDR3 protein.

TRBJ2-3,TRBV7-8,CASSPFAGASQDTQYF
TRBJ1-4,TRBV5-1,CASSLPAGVGNEKLFF
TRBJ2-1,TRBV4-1,CASSQALALSGGTYNEQFF
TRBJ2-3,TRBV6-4,CASSEVSGGTDTQYF
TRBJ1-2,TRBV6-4,CASSETADRCGGYTF
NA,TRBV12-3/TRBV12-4,CASSRRGTGGIYEQYF
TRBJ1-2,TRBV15,CATSRHEQGAGGYTF
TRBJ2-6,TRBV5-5,CASSAGIPGANVLTF
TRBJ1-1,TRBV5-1,CASSLGGFPEAFF
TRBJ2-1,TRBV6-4,CASSPDLRTMHEQFF
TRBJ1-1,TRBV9,CASSDRPMNTEAFF
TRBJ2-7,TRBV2,CASSEGWGLSYEQYF
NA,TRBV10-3,CAISEARDRSYEQYF
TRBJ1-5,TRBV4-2,CASSQDPRTGGFGSNQPQHF
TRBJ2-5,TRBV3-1,CASSQMSSGRKETQYF
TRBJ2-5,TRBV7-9,CASSSGQGMKETQYF
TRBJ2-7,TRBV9,CASSVGRIYEQYF
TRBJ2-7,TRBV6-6,CASIGGDSTYEQYF
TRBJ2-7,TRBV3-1,CASSQAGLGRLYEQYF
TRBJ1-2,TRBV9,CASSPTASSNYGYTF
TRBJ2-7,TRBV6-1,CASSERGLTSYEQYF
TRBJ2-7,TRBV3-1,CASSHGTGPYEQYF
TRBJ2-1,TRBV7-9,CASSLGETGSNEQFF
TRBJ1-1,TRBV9,CASSVDAQGNTEAFF
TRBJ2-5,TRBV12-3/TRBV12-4,CASSLQGMGTQYF
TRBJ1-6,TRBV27,CASSLHRQGYNSPLHF
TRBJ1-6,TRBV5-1,CASRERGNNSPLHF
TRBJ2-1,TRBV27,CASSAGTAYSYNEQFF
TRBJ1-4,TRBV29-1,CSVRTAEKLFF
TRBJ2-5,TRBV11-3,CASSFGTDRYF
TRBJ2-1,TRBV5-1,CASSLADRVNEQFF